These T cell receptor beta chains were read from a single sample in a study of blood T cell repertoires in COVID-19. Produced via immunoSEQ multiplex PCR; TCRdb's table is partial and in-frame only. The sample has roughly 270,000 clones; approximately 85% are singletons. Sequencing was performed on peripheral blood. The receptors stem from a man over 45 with active or convalescent COVID-19. Each CDR3 is given with its conserved first and last residue. The D gene is left open where the match is weak. The size of a clone is reported for some rows only, either as once, few or many, or as a class for expanded clones.

TRBD2	-	TRBV14	TRBJ2-3	TGTGCCAGCAGCTCAGAACCGGGACTAGTCACAGATACGCAGTATTTT	CASSSEPGLVTDTQYF
TRBD1	-	TRBV5-6	TRBJ2-3	TGTGCCAGCAGCGTACCACAGGGGGCGACAGATACGCAGTATTTT	CASSVPQGATDTQYF
-	-	TRBV28	TRBJ2-1	TGTGCCAGCAGTTCGACTGTTAAAGTTAAGGATGAGCAGTTCTTC	CASSSTVKVKDEQFF
-	-	TRBV6-2/TRBV6-3	TRBJ2-1	TGTGCCAGCAGACCTGACTCCAATGAGCAGTTCTTC	CASRPDSNEQFF
-	-	TRBV6-5	TRBJ1-5	TGTGCCAGCATTCGGACAAACAATCAGCCCCAGCATTTT	CASIRTNNQPQHF
TRBD1	-	TRBV5-1	TRBJ2-1	TGCGCCAGCAGCGATATACAGGGGGGCCGAAATGAGCAGTTCTTC	CASSDIQGGRNEQFF
TRBD1	-	TRBV6-5	TRBJ2-1	TGTGCCATAGACAGGGTGGAACACAATGAGCAGTTCTTC	CAIDRVEHNEQFF
TRBD1	-	TRBV7-9	TRBJ1-6	TGTGCCAGCAGCTTGACAGGGAATATTCATGATAATTCACCCCTCCACTTT	CASSLTGNIHDNSPLHF
TRBD1	-	TRBV30	TRBJ2-2	TGTGCCTGGACAGGGGGTGTTGGGCCCGGGGAGCTGTTTTTT	CAWTGGVGPGELFF
-	once	TRBV2	TRBJ2-2	TGTGCCAGCAGGGGGCAGGGGTTGTACACCGGGGAGCTGTTTTTT	CASRGQGLYTGELFF
-	few	TRBV2	TRBJ1-6	TGTGCCAGCAGCCGCCGGGACACCGGGAATTCACCCCTCCACTTT	CASSRRDTGNSPLHF
-	once	TRBV3-1/TRBV3-2	TRBJ1-4	TGTGCCAGCAGCCAAGAGAGGATTCGAGGTGAAAAACTGTTTTTT	CASSQERIRGEKLFF
-	-	TRBV18	TRBJ2-6	TGTGCCAGCTCACAAGGCGGCTCTGGGGCCAACGTCCTGACTTTC	CASSQGGSGANVLTF
-	-	TRBV9	TRBJ2-2	TGTGCCAGCAGGGAGGGTACGTCGACCGGGGAGCTGTTTTTT	CASREGTSTGELFF
-	-	TRBV7-9	TRBJ1-1	TGTGCCAGCAGCCTCCCCCCGAACACTGAAGCTTTCTTT	CASSLPPNTEAFF